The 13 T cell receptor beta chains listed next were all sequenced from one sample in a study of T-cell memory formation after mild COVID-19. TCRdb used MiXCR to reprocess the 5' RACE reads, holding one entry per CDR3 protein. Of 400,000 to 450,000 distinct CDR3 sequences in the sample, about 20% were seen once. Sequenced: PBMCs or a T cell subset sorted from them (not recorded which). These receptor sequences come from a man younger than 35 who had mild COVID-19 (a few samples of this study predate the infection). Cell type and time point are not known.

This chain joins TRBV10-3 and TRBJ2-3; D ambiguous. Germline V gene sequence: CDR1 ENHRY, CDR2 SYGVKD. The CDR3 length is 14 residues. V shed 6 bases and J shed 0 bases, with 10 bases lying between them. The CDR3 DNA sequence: TGTGCCATCAGAGCGCCCATCAGCACAGATACGCAGTATTTT. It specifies CAIRAPISTDTQYF.

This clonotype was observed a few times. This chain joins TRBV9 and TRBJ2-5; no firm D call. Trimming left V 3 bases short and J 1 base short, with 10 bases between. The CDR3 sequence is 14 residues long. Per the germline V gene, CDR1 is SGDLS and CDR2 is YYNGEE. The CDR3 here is CASSATGVQETQYF. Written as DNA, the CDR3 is TGTGCCAGCAGCGCTACCGGCGTCCAAGAGACCCAGTACTTC.

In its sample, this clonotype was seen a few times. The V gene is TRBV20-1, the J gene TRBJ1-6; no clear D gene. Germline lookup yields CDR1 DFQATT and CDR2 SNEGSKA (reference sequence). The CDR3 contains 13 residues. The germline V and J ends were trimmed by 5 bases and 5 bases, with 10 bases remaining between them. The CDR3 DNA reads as TGCAGTGCTCCCTCACGGGATAATTCACCCCTCCACTTT. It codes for CSAPSRDNSPLHF.

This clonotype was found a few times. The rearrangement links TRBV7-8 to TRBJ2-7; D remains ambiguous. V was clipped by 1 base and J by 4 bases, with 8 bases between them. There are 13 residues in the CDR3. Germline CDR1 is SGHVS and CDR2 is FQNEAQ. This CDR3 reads CASSLVTGYEQYV. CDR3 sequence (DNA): TGTGCCAGCAGCTTAGTTACTGGATACGAGCAGTACGTC.

CDR3 bases: TGCGCCAGCAGCTTGAGGCAGGGCAGCTACACCTTC. Its translation is CASSLRQGSYTF. The chain links TRBV5-1 to TRBJ1-2; D may be TRBD1 (5 bases). Germline values: CDR1 SGHRS, CDR2 YFSETQ. The CDR3 covers 12 residues. Trimming pared 1 base from V and 9 bases from J, leaving 10 bases between.

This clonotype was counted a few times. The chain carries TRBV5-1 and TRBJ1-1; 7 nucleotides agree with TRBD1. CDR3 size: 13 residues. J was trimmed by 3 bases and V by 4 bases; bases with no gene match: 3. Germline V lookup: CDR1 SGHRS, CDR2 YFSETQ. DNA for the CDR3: TGCGCCAGCAGCCATGACAGGGACACTGAAGCTTTCTTT. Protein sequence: CASSHDRDTEAFF.

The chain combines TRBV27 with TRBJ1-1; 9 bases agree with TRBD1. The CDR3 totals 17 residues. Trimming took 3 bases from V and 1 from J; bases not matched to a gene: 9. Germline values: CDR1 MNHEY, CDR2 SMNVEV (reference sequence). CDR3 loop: CASSLASGTGWNTEAFF. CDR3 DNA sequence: TGTGCCAGCAGTTTGGCCAGCGGGACAGGGTGGAACACTGAAGCTTTCTTT.

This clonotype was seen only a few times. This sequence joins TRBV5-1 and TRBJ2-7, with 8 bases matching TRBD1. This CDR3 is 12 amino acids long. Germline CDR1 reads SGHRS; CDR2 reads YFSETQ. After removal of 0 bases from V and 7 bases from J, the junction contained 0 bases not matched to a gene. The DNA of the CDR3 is TGCGCCAGCAGCTTGGGGGACAGGGAGCAGTACTTC. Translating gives CASSLGDREQYF.

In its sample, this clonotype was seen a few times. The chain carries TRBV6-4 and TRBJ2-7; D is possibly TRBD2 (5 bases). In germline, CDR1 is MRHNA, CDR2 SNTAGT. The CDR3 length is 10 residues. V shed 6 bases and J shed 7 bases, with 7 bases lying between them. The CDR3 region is CASRPGEQYV. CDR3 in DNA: TGTGCCAGCAGACCGGGAGAGCAGTACGTC.

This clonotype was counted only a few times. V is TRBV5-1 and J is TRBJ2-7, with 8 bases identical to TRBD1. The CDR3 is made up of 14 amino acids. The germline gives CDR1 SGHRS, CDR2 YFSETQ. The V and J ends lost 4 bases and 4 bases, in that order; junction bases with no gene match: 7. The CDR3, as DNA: TGCGCCAGCAGCCGCGGGACAGGTATATACGAGCAGTACTTC. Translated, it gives CASSRGTGIYEQYF.

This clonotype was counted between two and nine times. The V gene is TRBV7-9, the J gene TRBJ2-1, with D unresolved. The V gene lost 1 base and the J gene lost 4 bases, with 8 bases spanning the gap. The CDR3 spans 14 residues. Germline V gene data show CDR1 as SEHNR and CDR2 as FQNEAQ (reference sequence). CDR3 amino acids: CASSLGVGYNEQFF. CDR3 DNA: TGTGCCAGCAGCTTAGGAGTGGGATACAATGAGCAGTTCTTC.

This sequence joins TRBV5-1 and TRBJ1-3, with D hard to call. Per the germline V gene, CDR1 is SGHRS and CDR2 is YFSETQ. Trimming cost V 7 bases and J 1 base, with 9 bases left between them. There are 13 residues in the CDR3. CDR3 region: CASGEPSGNTIYF. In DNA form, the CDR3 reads TGCGCCAGCGGTGAACCTTCTGGAAACACCATATATTTT.

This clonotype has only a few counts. Here the CDR3 DNA reads TGTGCCAGCAGCTTACCAGGGAGAAACGAGCAGTACTTC. Its protein is CASSLPGRNEQYF. The chain uses TRBV7-6 and TRBJ2-7; D could derive from TRBD1 or TRBD2 (5 bases each). There are 13 residues in the CDR3. The V and J ends lost 2 bases and 5 bases respectively, with 10 bases between them. Germline loops: CDR1 SGHVS, CDR2 FNYEAQ.